Presented here are 21 T cell receptor beta chains from one specimen sequenced in a study of T cells after yellow fever vaccination. One entry per CDR3 protein results from TCRdb running MiXCR on the 5' RACE reads. The table lists roughly 45,000 distinct CDR3 sequences, 6.8% of them singletons. This sample comprised CD8+ T cells not binding an NS4B(214-222) dextramer, sorted from PBMCs, obtained 45 days after the yellow fever booster vaccination. The receptors derive from a man aged 30 to 45 who received the YFV17D yellow fever vaccine.

In its sample, this clonotype was seen many times. The chain combines TRBV25-1 with TRBJ2-6, with D perhaps being TRBD1 or TRBD2 (5 bases each). The CDR3 contains 18 residues. From germline, CDR1 is MGHDK and CDR2 SYGVNS. Trimming stripped 1 base from V and 3 bases from J, with 16 bases between. CDR3 residues: CASSESGTVAVGANVLTF. CDR3 DNA sequence: TGTGCCAGCAGTGAATCCGGGACGGTCGCGGTTGGGGCCAACGTCCTGACTTTC.

This clonotype was found many times. The chain links TRBV6-2 or TRBV6-3 to TRBJ2-1; D possibly corresponds to TRBD2 (5 bases). Germline CDR1 reads MNHEY; CDR2 reads SVGEGT. This CDR3 is built from 14 residues. V was shortened by 5 bases and J by 0 bases, with 8 bases between the two germline ends. DNA for the CDR3: TGTGCCAGCAGTCAGAGCGGCTCCTACAATGAGCAGTTCTTC. It specifies CASSQSGSYNEQFF.

The rearrangement links TRBV10-3 to TRBJ1-1; D not certain. The CDR3 loop spans 15 amino acids. Per germline, CDR1 ENHRY and CDR2 SYGVKD. With 6 bases removed from V and 2 bases from J, the gap between germline ends came to 16 bases. The CDR3 DNA reads as TGTGCCATCAGCGATGAGTCGGAGGATAACACTGAAGCTTTCTTT. It is translated as CAISDESEDNTEAFF.

This clonotype was detected many times. The V gene is TRBV28, the J gene TRBJ2-7; 7 nucleotides align to TRBD1. This CDR3 region has 13 residues. In germline, CDR1 is MDHEN, CDR2 SYDVKM. Losses at the gene ends were 3 bases for V and 4 bases for J; bases not matched to a gene: 3. This chain's CDR3 is CASSFGQAYEQYF. The CDR3 DNA is TGTGCCAGCAGTTTTGGACAGGCGTACGAGCAGTACTTC. The full variable domain, its missing parts supplied by reference TRBV28 and TRBJ2-7, is DVKVTQSSRYLVKRTGEKVFLECVQDMDHENMFWYRQDPGLGLRLIYFSYDVKMKEKGDIPEGYSVSREKKERFSLILESASTNQTSMYLCASSFGQAYEQYFGPGTRLTVT.

The sample holds many counts of this clonotype. The chain employs TRBV4-1 and TRBJ2-3; 8 bases are shared with TRBD2. The trim removed 1 base at V and 5 bases at J, leaving 11 bases unmatched. The CDR3 has 17 amino acids. The germline gives CDR1 MGHRA, CDR2 YSYEKL. Here the CDR3 reads CASSQVDSGSGGDTQYF. Here the CDR3 DNA reads TGCGCCAGCAGCCAAGTTGACAGCGGGAGTGGAGGAGATACGCAGTATTTT.

The gene calls are TRBV11-2 and TRBJ2-7; D remains ambiguous. The CDR3 has 16 residues. Trimming pared 1 base from V and 3 bases from J, leaving 16 bases between. Germline-derived CDR1 and CDR2 are SGHAT and FQNNGV. The CDR3 DNA reads TGTGCCAGCAGCTTAGTTGTTGGGGAACCCATCTACGAGCAGTACTTC. Residues: CASSLVVGEPIYEQYF.

This clonotype was observed at least ten times. The chain has TRBV27 and TRBJ2-1; 8 nucleotides match TRBD2. The CDR3 contains 13 residues. Germline V gene sequence: CDR1 MNHEY, CDR2 SMNVEV (reference sequence). Trimming removed 3 bases from V and 11 bases from J; junction bases left unmatched: 6. The CDR3 is CASSLDGLAQQFF. The DNA for the CDR3 is TGTGCCAGCAGTTTGGACGGACTAGCCCAGCAGTTCTTC.

This clonotype was seen only a few times. The chain couples TRBV24-1 to TRBJ2-7; 8 bases match TRBD1. Germline CDR1 is KGHDR and CDR2 is SFDVKD. The V segment lost 3 bases and the J segment 2 bases; nucleotides outside the gene matches: 5. This CDR3 is built from 15 residues. The CDR3: CATSDPGTGTYEQYF. The CDR3 DNA follows: TGTGCCACCAGTGATCCCGGGACAGGCACCTACGAGCAGTACTTC.

This clonotype appeared many times. This chain uses TRBV7-6 with TRBJ1-5; 7 bases are a match to TRBD1. This CDR3 contains 15 residues. Looked up from germline, CDR1 is SGHVS and CDR2 is FNYEAQ. V lost 1 base and J lost 4; bases outside the gene matches: 4. CDR3 sequence (DNA): TGTGCCAGCAGCTTAGAAGCAGGGGGGAATCAGCCCCAGCATTTT. Amino acids: CASSLEAGGNQPQHF.

About this clonotype: Given a much more abundant clone one base away, this may be a read error. The rearrangement joins TRBV6-5 to TRBJ2-7, with 8 bases identical to TRBD2. Germline CDR1 reads MNHEY; CDR2 reads SVGAGI. This CDR3 contains 13 residues. The CDR3 DNA reads TGTGCCAGCATTTACCTTAGCGGGAACGAGCAGTACTTC. Encoded protein: CASIYLSGNEQYF.

This clonotype has a count of ten or more. The V and J genes are TRBV7-9 and TRBJ2-1; 7 bases map to TRBD2. The CDR3 has 19 residues. The ends lost 4 bases at V and 6 bases at J; junction bases unmatched: 21. CDR1 SEHNR and CDR2 FQNEAQ come from the germline V gene (reference sequence). This CDR3 reads CASSSTGRENSLFGNEQFF. The CDR3 bases are TGTGCCAGCAGCTCAACCGGGCGGGAGAATTCCCTTTTTGGCAATGAGCAGTTCTTC.

This clonotype has at least ten counts. This sequence joins TRBV29-1 and TRBJ1-1; D gene unclear. V lost 3 bases, J lost 3 bases, and 17 bases lay in between. The CDR3 totals 15 residues. CDR1 is SQVTM and CDR2 is ANQGSEA in the germline V gene. CDR3 DNA sequence: TGCAGCGTTGACCCACGCGACGTTAGGGACACTGAAGCTTTCTTT. Translation: CSVDPRDVRDTEAFF. Variable domain in full (rest from reference TRBV29-1 and TRBJ1-1): SAVISQKPSRDICQRGTSLTIQCQVDSQVTMMFWYRQQPGQSLTLIATANQGSEATYESGFVIDKFPISRPNLTFSTLTVSNMSPEDSSIYLCSVDPRDVRDTEAFFGQGTRLTVV.

This clonotype was picked up a small number of times. The chain employs TRBV11-2 and TRBJ2-5; D may be TRBD2 (5 bases). The CDR3 runs 15 residues. V lost 1 base and J lost 4, with 13 bases in between. CDR1 and CDR2 from the germline V gene are SGHAT and FQNNGV. The CDR3 loop reads CASSLVATGLETQYF. The CDR3 DNA reads TGTGCCAGCAGCTTAGTCGCCACGGGGTTAGAGACCCAGTACTTC.

The sample holds many counts of this clonotype. The chain links TRBV6-2 or TRBV6-3 to TRBJ2-7; the D gene is possibly TRBD1 (6 bases). The germline V and J ends were trimmed by 2 bases and 6 bases, with 11 bases remaining between them. The germline CDR1 and CDR2 sequences are MNHEY and SVGEGT. The CDR3 totals 13 residues. CDR3 sequence: CASSYMGHSEQYF. The CDR3 nucleotides read TGTGCCAGCAGTTACATGGGACACTCCGAGCAGTACTTC.

This clonotype was counted at least ten times. The chain joins TRBV7-8 to TRBJ2-7; perhaps TRBD2 as D (5 bases). Germline V gene data show CDR1 as SGHVS and CDR2 as FQNEAQ. Trimming took 4 bases from V and 3 from J, leaving 13 bases between them. This CDR3 has 14 amino acids. The CDR3, as DNA: TGTGCCAGCAGCTACGGATCGGGGTTCTACGAGCAGTACTTC. It codes for CASSYGSGFYEQYF. The full variable domain, with the rest looked up from reference TRBV7-8 and TRBJ2-7, is GAGVSQSPRYKVAKRGQDVALRCDPISGHVSLFWYQQALGQGPEFLTYFQNEAQLDKSGLPSDRFFAERPEGSVSTLKIQRTQQEDSAVYLCASSYGSGFYEQYFGPGTRLTVT.

This chain connects TRBV20-1 to TRBJ2-7; 8 nucleotides agree with TRBD1. V lost 3 bases and J lost 0; bases outside the gene matches: 10. The germline gives CDR1 DFQATT, CDR2 SNEGSKA (reference sequence). The CDR3 is 16 amino acids. CDR3 DNA: TGCAGTGCTAGGGATAGACAGGGGAAAGGCTCCTACGAGCAGTACTTC. Its protein is CSARDRQGKGSYEQYF.

This clonotype showed up many times. This chain connects TRBV7-8 to TRBJ2-7; D remains unclear. V was trimmed by 1 base and J by 6 bases, leaving 4 bases between them. The CDR3 sequence is 11 residues long. The germline gives CDR1 SGHVS, CDR2 FQNEAQ. CDR3 DNA sequence: TGTGCCAGCAGCTTAGTAGGCGAGCAGTACTTC. Protein product: CASSLVGEQYF.

This clonotype was observed a few times. The rearrangement uses TRBV7-8 and TRBJ1-2, with D hard to call. CDR3 size: 13 residues. The germline CDR1 and CDR2 sequences are SGHVS and FQNEAQ. V lost 5 bases to trimming and J lost 4 bases, with 11 bases between them. CDR3 region: CASSQGSPYGYTF. CDR3 nucleotide sequence: TGTGCCAGCAGCCAAGGCTCCCCCTATGGCTACACCTTC.

This clonotype was seen a few times. V usage is TRBV12-3 or TRBV12-4 and J usage is TRBJ1-5, with a possible D match to TRBD1 (6 bases). CDR3 length: 13 residues. Between the trimmed V and J ends, which lost 8 bases and 6 bases, there was a span of 14 bases. The chain's CDR3 is CASGGAGPQPQHF. The CDR3 DNA reads as TGTGCCAGCGGGGGGGCAGGGCCTCAGCCCCAGCATTTT.

This clonotype showed up many times. The chain combines TRBV12-3 or TRBV12-4 with TRBJ2-7; 8 bases are a match to TRBD2. V was pared by 3 bases and J by 6 bases, with 10 bases of the junction left unmatched. This CDR3 has 15 residues. The CDR3 DNA is TGTGCCAGCAGTTTTGGGGGACTAGGTTTTGTCGAGCAGTACTTC. Translating it yields CASSFGGLGFVEQYF.

The table lists this clonotype with many counts. The chain couples TRBV2 to TRBJ1-3; D gene uncertain. The germline gives CDR1 SNHLY, CDR2 FYNNEI. The CDR3 runs 11 residues. Trimming pared 3 bases from V and 3 bases from J, leaving 0 bases between. CDR3 region: CASSDGNTIYF. DNA for the CDR3: TGTGCCAGCAGTGATGGAAACACCATATATTTT.